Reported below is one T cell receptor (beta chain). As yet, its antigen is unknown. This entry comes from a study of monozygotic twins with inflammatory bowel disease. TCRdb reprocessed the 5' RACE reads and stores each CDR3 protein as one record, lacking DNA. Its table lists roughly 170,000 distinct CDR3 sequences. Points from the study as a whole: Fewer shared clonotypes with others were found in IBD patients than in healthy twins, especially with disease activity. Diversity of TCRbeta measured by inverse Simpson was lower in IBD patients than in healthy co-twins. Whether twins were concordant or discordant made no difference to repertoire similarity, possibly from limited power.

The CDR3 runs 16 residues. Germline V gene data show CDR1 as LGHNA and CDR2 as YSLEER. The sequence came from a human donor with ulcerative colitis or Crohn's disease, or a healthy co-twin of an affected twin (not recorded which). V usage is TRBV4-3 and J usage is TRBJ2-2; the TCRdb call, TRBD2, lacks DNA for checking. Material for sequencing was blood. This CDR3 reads CASSQDPAGGTGELFF.